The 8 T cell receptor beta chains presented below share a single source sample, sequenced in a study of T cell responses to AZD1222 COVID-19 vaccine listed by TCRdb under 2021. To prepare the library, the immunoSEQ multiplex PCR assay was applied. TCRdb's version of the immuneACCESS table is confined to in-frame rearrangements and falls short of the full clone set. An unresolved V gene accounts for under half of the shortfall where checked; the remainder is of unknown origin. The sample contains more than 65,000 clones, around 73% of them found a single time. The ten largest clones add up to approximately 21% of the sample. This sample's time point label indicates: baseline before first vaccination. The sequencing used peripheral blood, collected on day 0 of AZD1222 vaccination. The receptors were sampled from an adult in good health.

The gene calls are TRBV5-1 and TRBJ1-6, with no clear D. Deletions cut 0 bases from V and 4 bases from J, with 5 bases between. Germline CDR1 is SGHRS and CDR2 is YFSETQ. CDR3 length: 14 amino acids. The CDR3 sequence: CASSLGTYNSPLHF. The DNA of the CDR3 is TGCGCCAGCAGCTTGGGAACTTATAATTCACCCCTCCACTTT. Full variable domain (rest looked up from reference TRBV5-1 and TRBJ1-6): KAGVTQTPRYLIKTRGQQVTLSCSPISGHRSVSWYQQTPGQGLQFLFEYFSETQRNKGNFPGRFSGRQFSNSRSEMNVSTLELGDSALYLCASSLGTYNSPLHFGNGTRLTVT.

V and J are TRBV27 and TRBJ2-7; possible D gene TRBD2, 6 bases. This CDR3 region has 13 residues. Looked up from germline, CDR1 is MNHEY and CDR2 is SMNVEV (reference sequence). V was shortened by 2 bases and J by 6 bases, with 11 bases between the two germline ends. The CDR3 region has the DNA TGTGCCAGCAGTTTACTTGGGGGAGGCGAGCAGTACTTC. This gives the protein CASSLLGGGEQYF.

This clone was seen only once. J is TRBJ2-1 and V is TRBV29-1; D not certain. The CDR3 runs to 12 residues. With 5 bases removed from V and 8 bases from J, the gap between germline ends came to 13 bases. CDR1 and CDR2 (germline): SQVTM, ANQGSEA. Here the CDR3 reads CSVQETEDEQFF. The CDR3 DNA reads TGCAGCGTTCAGGAAACCGAGGATGAGCAGTTCTTC.

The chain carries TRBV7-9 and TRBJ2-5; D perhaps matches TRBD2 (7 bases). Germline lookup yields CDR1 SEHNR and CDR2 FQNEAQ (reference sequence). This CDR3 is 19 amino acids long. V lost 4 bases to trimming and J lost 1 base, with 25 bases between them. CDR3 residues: CASSSKRGGARNSQETQYF. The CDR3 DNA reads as TGTGCCAGCAGCTCTAAGAGAGGGGGGGCCAGAAATTCCCAAGAGACCCAGTACTTC.

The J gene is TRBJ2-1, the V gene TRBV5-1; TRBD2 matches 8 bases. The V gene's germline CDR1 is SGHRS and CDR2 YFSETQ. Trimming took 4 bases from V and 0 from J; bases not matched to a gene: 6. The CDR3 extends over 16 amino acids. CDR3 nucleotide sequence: TGCGCCAGCAGCGCCTTAGCGGGGAGCTCCTACAATGAGCAGTTCTTC. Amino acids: CASSALAGSSYNEQFF.

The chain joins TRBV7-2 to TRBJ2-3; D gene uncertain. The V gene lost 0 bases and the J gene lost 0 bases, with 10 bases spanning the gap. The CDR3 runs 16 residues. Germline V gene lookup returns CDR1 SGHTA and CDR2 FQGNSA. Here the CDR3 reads CASSLARFWSTDTQYF. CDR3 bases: TGTGCCAGCAGCTTAGCGAGGTTCTGGAGCACAGATACGCAGTATTTT.

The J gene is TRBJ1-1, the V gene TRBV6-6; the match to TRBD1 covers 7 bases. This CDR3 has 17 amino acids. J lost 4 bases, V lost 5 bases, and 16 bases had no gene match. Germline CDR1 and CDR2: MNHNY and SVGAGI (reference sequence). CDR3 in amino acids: CASSPLSGRGRGTEAFF. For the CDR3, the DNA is TGTGCCAGCAGTCCCTTATCGGGGAGGGGGCGTGGCACTGAAGCTTTCTTT.

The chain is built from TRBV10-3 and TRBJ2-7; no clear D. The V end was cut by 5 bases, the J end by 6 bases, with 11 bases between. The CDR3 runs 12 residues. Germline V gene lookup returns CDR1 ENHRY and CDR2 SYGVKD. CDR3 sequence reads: CAISSLGREQYF. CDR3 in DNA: TGTGCCATCAGTTCCTTGGGTCGCGAGCAGTACTTC.